This T cell receptor (beta chain) is from a study of regulatory T cells in long-lasting Graves disease. Study in general: Antithyroid drug intake by newly diagnosed Graves' patients had lasted under 3 months.

This clonotype was counted ten times or more. What it recognizes is unknown. The germline CDR1 and CDR2 sequences are SGHAT and FQDESV (reference sequence). V was pared by 11 bases and J by 7 bases, with 17 bases between. The CDR3 has 12 amino acids. Arm-PCR with iRepertoire HTBI primers amplified the CDR3 regions for these TCR beta libraries. MiXCR, applied by TCRdb to the multiplex PCR reads, yields one record per CDR3 protein. The sample comprises about 560,000 distinct CDR3 sequences, 15% to 20% of which are singletons, and about 11% rests with the top ten. The time point denotes: newly diagnosed GD, antithyroid drugs for less than 3 months. PBMC RNA was the source of the TCR library. Study-wide findings and caveats: Newly diagnosed patients had higher TCR diversity than persistent Graves' patients did.

These data were also filed under a second study, of T cells in Graves' hyperthyroidism and ophthalmopathy. That source notes: The authors deemed Graves' hyperthyroidism stable absent ophthalmopathy progression within 18 months. Ophthalmopathy and stable hyperthyroidism were separated by a 13 V-J model.

Material: peripheral blood mononuclear cells (PBMCs), obtained at new diagnosis, from a patient treated with antithyroid drugs. V gene TRBV11-1 combines with J gene TRBJ1-2; D gene uncertain. The source of this sequence is a man younger than 35 with Graves disease. The CDR3 sequence: CAAGTADIGYTF. CDR3 sequence (DNA): TGTGCCGCGGGAACTGCAGATATTGGCTACACCTTC.